The 7 T cell receptor beta chains below were found in one sample sequenced in a study of T cells in Graves' hyperthyroidism and ophthalmopathy. Amplified regions were TCR beta CDR3 sequences from RNA transcripts. The TCR CDR3 first-round RT-PCR relied on the HTBI primer set. From the multiplex PCR reads, TCRdb called clonotypes with MiXCR, one entry per CDR3 protein. Here the sample spans 500,000 to 700,000 distinct CDR3 sequences, approximately 15% being singletons. The source material was blood. Receptor source: a woman younger than 35 with Graves' hyperthyroidism.

This chain connects TRBV6-1 to TRBJ2-5; 8 bases line up with TRBD1. J lost 5 bases, V lost 7 bases, and 6 bases had no gene match. CDR3 size: 13 residues. Per germline, CDR1 MNHNS and CDR2 SASEGT. CDR3 loop: CASMEQGAETQYF. CDR3 in DNA: TGTGCCAGCATGGAGCAGGGGGCCGAGACCCAGTACTTC.

The chain joins TRBV6-1 to TRBJ1-2, with 7 bases lining up with TRBD1. The germline V gene has CDR1 MNHNS and CDR2 SASEGT. The CDR3 is 15 amino acids. V was clipped by 7 bases and J by 6 bases; unmatched bases: 14. CDR3 bases: TGTGCCAGCACCCTGTTCCGGGACAGTTACAATGGCTACACCTTC. Residues: CASTLFRDSYNGYTF.

This clonotype was observed many times. The junction departs from germline at one end; a sequencing error may be responsible. V gene TRBV13 combines with J gene TRBJ1-1; D is uncertain. The germline V gene has CDR1 PRHDT and CDR2 FYEKMQ (reference sequence). The length of the CDR3 is 10 residues. CDR3 DNA sequence: TGTGCCAGCAGCTCCCCCGAGACCCTCTTT. It yields the protein CASSSPETLF.

This clonotype came up a few times. The chain recombines TRBV7-9 with TRBJ2-5; TRBD2 matches 12 bases. The V gene's germline CDR1 is SEHNR and CDR2 FQNEAQ (reference sequence). The J segment lost 5 bases and the V segment lost 4 bases, leaving 17 bases of the junction unmatched. This CDR3 contains 19 residues. CDR3 in amino acids: CASSSLRGLAGTLHETQYF. In DNA, the CDR3 is TGTGCCAGCAGCTCCCTACGGGGACTAGCGGGCACCCTCCACGAGACCCAGTACTTC.

The rearrangement joins TRBV5-1 to TRBJ2-3; D tentatively reads TRBD1 or TRBD2 (5 bases each). The V gene's germline CDR1 is SGHRS and CDR2 YFSETQ. Trimming took off 6 bases at V and 2 bases at J, with 19 bases between the two ends. CDR3 length: 16 amino acids. Here the CDR3 DNA reads TGCGCCAGCAAAGGGAACCGGGACCCCCTCACAGATACGCAGTATTTT. Translating gives CASKGNRDPLTDTQYF.

This clonotype was seen at least ten times. V gene TRBV6-1 combines with J gene TRBJ2-1, with no clear D. The ends were cut back, 10 bases at V and 3 bases at J, with 16 bases in the middle. The V gene's germline CDR1 is MNHNS and CDR2 SASEGT. The CDR3 sequence is 14 residues long. Here the CDR3 reads CATRPARFYNEQFF. DNA of the CDR3: TGTGCCACGCGACCGGCTAGGTTCTACAATGAGCAGTTCTTC.

This clonotype was picked up many times. The genes are TRBV6-1 and TRBJ2-3; D may be TRBD1 or TRBD2 (5 bases each). CDR1 and CDR2 (germline): MNHNS, SASEGT. Trimming took 5 bases from V and 6 from J, leaving 12 bases between them. This CDR3 comprises 13 residues. The CDR3 spells CASSWGRMDTQYF. In DNA, the CDR3 is TGTGCCAGCAGTTGGGGGAGAATGGATACGCAGTATTTT.